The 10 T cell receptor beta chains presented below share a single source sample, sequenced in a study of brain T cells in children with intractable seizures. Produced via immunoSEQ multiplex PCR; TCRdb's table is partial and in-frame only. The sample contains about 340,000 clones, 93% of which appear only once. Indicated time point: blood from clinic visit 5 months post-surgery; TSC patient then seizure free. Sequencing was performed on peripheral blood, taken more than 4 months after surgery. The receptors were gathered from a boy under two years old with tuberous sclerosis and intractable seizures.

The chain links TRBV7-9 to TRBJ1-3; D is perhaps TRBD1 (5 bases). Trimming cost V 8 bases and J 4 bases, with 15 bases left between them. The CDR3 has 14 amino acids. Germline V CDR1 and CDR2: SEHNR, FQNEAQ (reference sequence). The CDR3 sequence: CASGRSSGGNTIYF. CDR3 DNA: TGTGCCAGCGGGCGGTCCTCAGGGGGAAACACCATATATTTT. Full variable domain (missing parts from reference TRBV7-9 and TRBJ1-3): DTGVSQNPRHKITKRGQNVTFRCDPISEHNRLYWYRQTLGQGPEFLTYFQNEAQLEKSRLLSDRFSAERPKGSFSTLEIQRTEQGDSAMYLCASGRSSGGNTIYFGEGSWLTVV.

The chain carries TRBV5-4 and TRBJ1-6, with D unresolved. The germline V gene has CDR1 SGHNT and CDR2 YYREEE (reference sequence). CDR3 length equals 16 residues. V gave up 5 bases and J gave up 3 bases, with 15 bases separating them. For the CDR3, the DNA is TGTGCCAGCAGGCCTGGGCCAACCAGCTATAATTCACCCCTCCACTTT. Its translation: CASRPGPTSYNSPLHF.

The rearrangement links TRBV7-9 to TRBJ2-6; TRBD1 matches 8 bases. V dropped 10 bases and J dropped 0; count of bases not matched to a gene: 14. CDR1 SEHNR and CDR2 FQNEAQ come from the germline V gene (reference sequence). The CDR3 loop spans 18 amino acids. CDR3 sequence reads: CAIILAGTGRSGANVLTF. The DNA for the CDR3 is TGTGCCATCATACTGGCAGGGACAGGTCGCTCTGGGGCCAACGTCCTGACTTTC. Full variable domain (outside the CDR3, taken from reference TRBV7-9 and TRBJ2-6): DTGVSQNPRHKITKRGQNVTFRCDPISEHNRLYWYRQTLGQGPEFLTYFQNEAQLEKSRLLSDRFSAERPKGSFSTLEIQRTEQGDSAMYLCAIILAGTGRSGANVLTFGAGSRLTVL.

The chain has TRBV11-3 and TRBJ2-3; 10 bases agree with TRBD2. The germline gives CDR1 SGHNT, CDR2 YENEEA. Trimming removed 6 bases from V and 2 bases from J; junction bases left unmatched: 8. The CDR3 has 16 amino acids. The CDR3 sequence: CASSRTSGLLTDTQYF. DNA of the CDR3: TGTGCCAGCAGTCGGACTAGCGGCCTCCTCACAGATACGCAGTATTTT.

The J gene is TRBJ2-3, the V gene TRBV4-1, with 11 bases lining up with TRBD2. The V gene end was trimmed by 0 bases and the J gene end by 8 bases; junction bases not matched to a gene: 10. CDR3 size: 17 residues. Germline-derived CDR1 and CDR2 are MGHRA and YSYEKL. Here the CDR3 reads CASSQETSGVPRRTQYF. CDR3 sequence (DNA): TGCGCCAGCAGCCAAGAGACTAGCGGGGTACCAAGGCGTACGCAGTATTTT.

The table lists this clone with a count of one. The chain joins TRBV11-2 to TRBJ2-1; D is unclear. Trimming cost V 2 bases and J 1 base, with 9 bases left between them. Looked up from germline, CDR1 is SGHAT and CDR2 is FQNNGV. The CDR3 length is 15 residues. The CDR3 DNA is TGTGCCAGCAGCTTAAATGACTTGTCCTACAATGAGCAGTTCTTC. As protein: CASSLNDLSYNEQFF. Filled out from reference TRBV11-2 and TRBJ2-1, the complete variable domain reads EAGVAQSPRYKIIEKRQSVAFWCNPISGHATLYWYQQILGQGPKLLIQFQNNGVVDDSQLPKDRFSAERLKGVDSTLKIQPAKLEDSAVYLCASSLNDLSYNEQFFGPGTRLTVL.

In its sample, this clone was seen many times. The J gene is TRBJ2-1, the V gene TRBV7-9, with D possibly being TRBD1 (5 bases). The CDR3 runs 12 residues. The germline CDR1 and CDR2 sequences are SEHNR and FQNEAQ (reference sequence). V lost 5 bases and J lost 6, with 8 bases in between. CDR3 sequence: CASSQTANEQFF. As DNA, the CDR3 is TGTGCCAGCAGCCAGACAGCCAATGAGCAGTTCTTC.

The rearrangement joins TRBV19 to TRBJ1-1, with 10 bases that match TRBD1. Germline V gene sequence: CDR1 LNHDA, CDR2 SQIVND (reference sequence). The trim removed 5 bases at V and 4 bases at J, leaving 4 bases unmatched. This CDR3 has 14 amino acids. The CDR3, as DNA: TGTGCCAGTAGTGGACAGGGGGATGGCACTGAAGCTTTCTTT. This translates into CASSGQGDGTEAFF.

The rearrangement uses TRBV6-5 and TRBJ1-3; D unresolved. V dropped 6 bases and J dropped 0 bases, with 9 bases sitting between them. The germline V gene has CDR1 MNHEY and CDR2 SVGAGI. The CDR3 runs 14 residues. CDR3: CASRKGLSGNTIYF. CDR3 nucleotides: TGTGCCAGCAGGAAAGGGCTCTCTGGAAACACCATATATTTT.

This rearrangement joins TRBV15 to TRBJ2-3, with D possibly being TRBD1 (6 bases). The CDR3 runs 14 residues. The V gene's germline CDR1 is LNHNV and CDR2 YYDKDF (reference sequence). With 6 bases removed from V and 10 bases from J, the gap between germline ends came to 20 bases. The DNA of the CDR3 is TGTGCCACCAGAGCACAGGGAGATCCCTCTCCGCAGTATTTT. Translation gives CATRAQGDPSPQYF.